Listed below are T cell receptor beta chains from one sample, sequenced in a study of blood T cells in healthy people across ages. TCRdb passed the 5' RACE reads through MiXCR, listing each CDR3 protein once. Counted here are some 900,000 distinct CDR3 sequences, around 48% occurring once; the ten biggest clones make up under 15%. Sequenced sample: blood. These receptor sequences come from a man aged 25-45 years in good health. Each CDR3 is given with its conserved first and last residue. D genes are given only for firm matches. The listing skips clone size in some rows; elsewhere it reads once, few, many or a size class.

clone_size j_call d_call v_call cdr3_nt cdr3_aa
- TRBJ2-6 TRBD1 TRBV3-1 TGTGCCAGCAGCCAGGTATTATTGGGGACAGTGATCTCTGGGGCCAACGTCCTGACTTTC CASSQVLLGTVISGANVLTF
- TRBJ2-2 - TRBV11-3 TGTGCCAGCAACCAGATTACCGGGGAGCTGTTTTTT CASNQITGELFF
few TRBJ1-5 - TRBV6-4 TGTGCCAGCAGCCTTGACGCCGGGGGCAATCAGCCCCAGCATTTT CASSLDAGGNQPQHF
- TRBJ1-5 - TRBV6-2/TRBV6-3 TGTGCCAGCACTCCGACGGGTAGCAATCAGCCCCAGCATTTT CASTPTGSNQPQHF
many TRBJ1-2 - TRBV4-1 TGCGCCAGCAGCCAAGAGTTCCGGGACGTCTATGGCTACACCTTC CASSQEFRDVYGYTF
- TRBJ2-1 - TRBV28 TGTGCCAGCACTCCCGTCGTGGTCCCCTCCTACAATGAGCAGTTCTTC CASTPVVVPSYNEQFF
- TRBJ1-5 TRBD1 TRBV5-5 TGTGCCAGCAGCATGGGGGACAGGGGCCAATATAGCAATCAGCCCCAGCATTTT CASSMGDRGQYSNQPQHF
- TRBJ2-5 TRBD1 TRBV7-2 TGTGCCAGCAGCTGGGGTGTGACAGGGCGCGGGGAGACCCAGTACTTC CASSWGVTGRGETQYF
- TRBJ2-7 TRBD2 TRBV12-3/TRBV12-4 TGTGCCAGCACCCCTAGCGGGGTTTACAATGAGCAGTACTTC CASTPSGVYNEQYF
few TRBJ2-3 TRBD2 TRBV4-3 TGCGCCAGCAGCCAAGATTCCGGGACTAGCGGTAATACGCAGTATTTT CASSQDSGTSGNTQYF
- TRBJ1-2 - TRBV6-1 TGTGCCAGTATTCCAAGACGGGCGAACTATGGCTACACCTTC CASIPRRANYGYTF
few TRBJ2-7 - TRBV29-1 TGCAGCGTTGTAACCGATCTCACCTACGAGCAGTACTTC CSVVTDLTYEQYF
- TRBJ1-4 - TRBV5-1 TGCGCCAGCAGAGAGACAGCGGCAACTAATGAAAAACTGTTTTTT CASRETAATNEKLFF
- TRBJ1-6 TRBD1 TRBV27 TGTGCCAGCAGTTTACAGGGGGAGGTTTATTCACCCCTCCACTTT CASSLQGEVYSPLHF
few TRBJ2-7 TRBD2 TRBV10-3 TGTGCCATCAGTGAGTGGAGCGGGGGGGTTCGCGAGCAGTACTTC CAISEWSGGVREQYF
- TRBJ2-1 TRBD1 TRBV24-1 TGTGCCACCAGTGATCAGGGGGCATTCTACAATGAGCAGTTCTTC CATSDQGAFYNEQFF
- TRBJ2-7 - TRBV18 TGTGCCAGCTCACCAAGTACTACGATCTACGAGCAGTACTTC CASSPSTTIYEQYF
- TRBJ1-6 - TRBV4-1 TGCGCCAGCAGCCAAGAAGAAGGAGTCAGGACACCCCTCCACTTT CASSQEEGVRTPLHF
- TRBJ1-5 - TRBV6-6 TGTGCCAGCAGATTCGGACAGTATAGCAATCAGCCCCAGCATTTT CASRFGQYSNQPQHF
- TRBJ2-1 - TRBV3-1 TGTGCCAGCAGTCCCGACTGGGCTCGAGAGCAGTTCTTC CASSPDWAREQFF
- TRBJ1-4 - TRBV20-1 TGCAGTGCTACCGGGCCAGCACATGAAAAACTGTTTTTT CSATGPAHEKLFF